These T cell receptor beta chains were read from a single sample in a study of identifying expanded T cells in peripheral blood. The method was immunoSEQ multiplex PCR; TCRdb's version includes in-frame clones alone and lacks a portion of them. The top ten clones hold 8.4% of a sample with under 150,000 clones, around nine tenths of them seen once. The sequenced sample was blood. The receptor source for this set is a person aged 18 to 75 in good health. The CDR3 runs from the conserved cysteine through the conserved F or W. The D gene is left open where the match is weak. Clone size is stated in some rows and not others, as once, few, many or a class when expanded.

TRBJ2-4 TRBV7-9 NA NA TGTGCCAGCAGCTTAACAGGATTAGCCAAAAACATTCAGTACTTC CASSLTGLAKNIQYF
TRBJ2-7 TRBV6-1 NA NA TGTGCCAGCGCACAGGGCTCCTACGAGCAGTACTTC CASAQGSYEQYF
TRBJ2-2 TRBV11-2 TRBD2 NA TGTGCCAGCAGCTTTAGCGGGACCGGGGAGCTGTTTTTT CASSFSGTGELFF
TRBJ2-1 TRBV12-5 NA NA TGTGCTAGTGGTTTTGTGGATGAGCAGTTCTTC CASGFVDEQFF
TRBJ1-1 TRBV18 NA NA TGTGCCAGCTCACCACCCGACAGTGACATTGAAGCTTTCTTT CASSPPDSDIEAFF
TRBJ2-1 TRBV29-1 TRBD2 NA TGCAGCGTCAGACGCGGACTAGCGGGAGGGACTGGATACAATGAGCAGTTCTTC CSVRRGLAGGTGYNEQFF
TRBJ2-7 TRBV6-5 TRBD2 NA TGTGCCAGCAGTTACCACACTAGCGGGAGGTACGAGCAGTACTTC CASSYHTSGRYEQYF
TRBJ1-1 TRBV28 NA NA TGTGCCAGCAGTTTATTCCGATTAGAAGCTTTCTTT CASSLFRLEAFF
TRBJ2-5 TRBV21-1 NA NA TGTGCCAGCAGCCGGGGGGCAGGGCCGACTACAGGACAAGAGACCCAGTACTTC CASSRGAGPTTGQETQYF
TRBJ1-2 TRBV2 NA NA TGTGCCAGCAGGAGTAGCGAGGTTTCTGGCTACACCTTC CASRSSEVSGYTF
TRBJ1-1 TRBV12-5 TRBD1 once TGTGCTAGTGGTTTGGGACAGGGGGCTAGCACTGAAGCTTTCTTT CASGLGQGASTEAFF
TRBJ1-1 TRBV5-1 NA few TGCGCCAGCAGCTTGGGTGGGCTATCCACTGAAGCTTTCTTT CASSLGGLSTEAFF
TRBJ2-3 TRBV7-2 NA NA TGTGCCAGCAGCTTAGCGGGGCCCACAGATACGCAGTATTTT CASSLAGPTDTQYF
TRBJ1-1 TRBV28 TRBD1 NA TGTGCCAGCAGTTTTACAGGGGGCGTGAACACTGAAGCTTTCTTT CASSFTGGVNTEAFF
TRBJ1-2 TRBV20-1 NA NA TGCAGTGCTAGGGTGGGCTACGGCTACACCTTC CSARVGYGYTF
TRBJ1-2 TRBV7-6 NA NA TGTGCCAGCAGCTTAGGATCTGGTCACCATGGCTACACCTTC CASSLGSGHHGYTF
TRBJ2-3 TRBV4-2 TRBD2 NA TGTGCCAGCAGCCAAGATGGGGCTAGCGGGGGGTTCACAGATACGCAGTATTTT CASSQDGASGGFTDTQYF
TRBJ2-5 TRBV19 TRBD1 NA TGTGCCACCTCACAGACAGGGATGGGAGAGACCCAGTACTTC CATSQTGMGETQYF
TRBJ1-1 TRBV20-1 NA NA TGCAGTGCTATCCTTACGGTCAAAGCTTTCTTT CSAILTVKAFF
TRBJ1-4 TRBV5-1 TRBD1 NA TGCGCCAGCAGCCAATACCGGGACAGGGGGGACGAAAAACTGTTTTTT CASSQYRDRGDEKLFF
TRBJ1-1 TRBV4-2 NA NA TGTGCCAGCAGCCAAGAGTTGCAGATACTCAAACCGCGCGAGGCTTTCTTT CASSQELQILKPREAFF
TRBJ1-2 TRBV13 NA NA TGTGCCAGCAGCCCCCAAGGGGGATATGGCTACACCTTC CASSPQGGYGYTF
TRBJ1-5 TRBV5-1 NA NA TGCGCCAGCAGCTTGGGGGACCCTAATCAGCCCCAGCATTTT CASSLGDPNQPQHF
TRBJ2-1 TRBV14 NA NA TGTGCCAGCAGCCTACGTTGGACGGAGTACAATGAGCAGTTCTTC CASSLRWTEYNEQFF
TRBJ2-1 TRBV9 TRBD2 NA TGTGCCAGCAGCGTAACACTAGCGGCCTACAATGAGCAGTTCTTC CASSVTLAAYNEQFF
TRBJ1-1 TRBV28 NA NA TGTGCCAGCACAGGGATTGAAGCTTTCTTT CASTGIEAFF
TRBJ1-1 TRBV27 NA once TGTGCCAGCAGTCCCGGAACAGGGACAGAAGCTTTCTTT CASSPGTGTEAFF
TRBJ2-7 TRBV4-3 NA NA TGCGCCAGCAGCCCCCTCTCGGGGGGCCCCTACGAGCAGTACTTC CASSPLSGGPYEQYF
TRBJ2-3 TRBV19 NA NA TGTGCCAGTAGTATTCAGGTAACAGATACGCAGTATTTT CASSIQVTDTQYF
TRBJ1-1 TRBV7-3 NA NA TGTGCCAGCAGCTTAACTCCCCCGGACGGGAACACTGAAGCTTTCTTT CASSLTPPDGNTEAFF
TRBJ2-1 TRBV29-1 TRBD2 NA TGCAGCGTTGGGGAGGGCCATGAGCAGTTCTTC CSVGEGHEQFF
TRBJ2-7 TRBV10-1 NA NA TGCGCCAGCAGTGAGTCTAGCGACGAGCAGTACTTC CASSESSDEQYF
TRBJ2-1 TRBV11-3 NA once TGTGCCAGCAGCTTTCTTGACAATGAGCAGTTCTTC CASSFLDNEQFF
TRBJ1-3 TRBV5-6 TRBD1 few TGTGCCAGCAGAGGACAGGGGAACTCTGGAAACACCATATATTTT CASRGQGNSGNTIYF
TRBJ1-2 TRBV5-6 NA NA TGTGCCAGCAGCGGGGACGGAGGGTATGGCTACACCTTC CASSGDGGYGYTF
TRBJ1-2 TRBV7-2 NA few TGTGCCAGCAGTTTAGGAGGGACGAGATACACCTTC CASSLGGTRYTF
TRBJ2-7 TRBV13 NA NA TGTGCCAGCAGCTTCATTGTGGGGGCGCGGACCTACGAGCAGTACTTC CASSFIVGARTYEQYF
TRBJ1-1 TRBV19 NA NA TGTGCCAGTAGTCTGACAGAGAACACTGAAGCTTTCTTT CASSLTENTEAFF
TRBJ1-5 TRBV19 NA NA TGTGCCAGTAATCGGGGATCGGGCAGCAATCAGCCCCAGCATTTT CASNRGSGSNQPQHF
TRBJ2-7 TRBV6-4 TRBD1 NA TGTGCCAGCAGTGAATTGGACAGGCCTTACGAGCAGTACTTC CASSELDRPYEQYF
TRBJ2-7 TRBV7-2 TRBD1 NA TGTGCCAGCAGTTCCGGGACAGGGAAAGGACACCAGTACTTC CASSSGTGKGHQYF
TRBJ1-1 TRBV7-9 NA few TGTGCCAGCAGCTTAGTCGGGGGAGGGAAGGACACTGAAGCTTTCTTT CASSLVGGGKDTEAFF
TRBJ2-5 TRBV7-7 NA once TGTGCCAGCAGCTCCAGCCTCGAAGAGACCCAGTACTTC CASSSSLEETQYF
TRBJ2-7 TRBV10-2 NA NA TGCGCCAGCAGTGAGTCGGCGGCAGGGTTATCGTACGAGCAGTACTTC CASSESAAGLSYEQYF
TRBJ2-2 TRBV6-1 NA once TGTGCCAGCAGCGCCGCCTCGGTGCACACCGGGGAGCTGTTTTTT CASSAASVHTGELFF
TRBJ1-5 TRBV27 NA NA TGTGCCAGCAGTTGGGAGATTGGGCGAGCCCAGCATTTT CASSWEIGRAQHF
TRBJ2-7 TRBV7-3 TRBD2 NA TGTGCCAGCAGCTCAACTAGCGTATCCTCCTACGAGCAGTACTTC CASSSTSVSSYEQYF
TRBJ2-7 TRBV28 NA NA TGTGCCAGCAGTTTGGGCAGGGGGGGTCGGTACGAGCAGTACTTC CASSLGRGGRYEQYF
TRBJ1-2 TRBV2 NA NA TGTGCCATGCGTCAGACAGCCGTTAACTATGGCTACACCTTC CAMRQTAVNYGYTF
TRBJ1-4 TRBV27 NA NA TGTGCCAGCAGGAAGAATGAAAAACTGTTTTTT CASRKNEKLFF
TRBJ1-2 TRBV7-6 NA NA TGTGCCAGCAGCAGGGATTCAGGATATGGCTACACCTTC CASSRDSGYGYTF
TRBJ1-1 TRBV19 NA NA TGTGCCTCGAGGGGGGCGAACACTGAAGCTTTCTTT CASRGANTEAFF
TRBJ1-1 TRBV27 NA NA TGTGCCAGCAGTTTACCGGGTGGAACTGAAGCTTTCTTT CASSLPGGTEAFF
TRBJ1-1 TRBV6-1 NA NA TGTGCCAGCAGTGAAGCGGGCGGGACCTATGAAGCTTTCTTT CASSEAGGTYEAFF
TRBJ1-1 TRBV10-1 NA once TGCGCCAGCAGCGGGGACACTGAAGCTTTCTTT CASSGDTEAFF
TRBJ2-5 TRBV11-1 TRBD1 NA TGTGCCAGCAGCCGACAGGGGGCAAGGGAAGAGACCCAGTACTTC CASSRQGAREETQYF
TRBJ1-1 TRBV28 NA NA TGTGCCAGCATCCTGGGGGACACTGAAGCTTTCTTT CASILGDTEAFF
TRBJ2-2 TRBV9 TRBD2 NA TGTGCCAGCAGCGTAGAAGCGGGGGGGCGCACCGGGGAGCTGTTTTTT CASSVEAGGRTGELFF
TRBJ2-1 TRBV19 TRBD2 few TGTGCCAGTAGTATAGCAGCGGGGGAAAACAATGAGCAGTTCTTC CASSIAAGENNEQFF